This T cell receptor beta chain was captured in a study of early T cells in non-severe SARS-CoV-2 infection. In its sample, this clonotype was seen many times. Unique molecular identifiers were added to individual cDNA molecules. TCRdb ran MiXCR on the 5' RACE reads and lists one entry per CDR3 protein. The sample lists about 82,000 distinct CDR3 sequences, around 14% occurring once. The sequencing input was whole blood. The receptor's source is an adult who was a healthcare worker with PCR-confirmed SARS-CoV-2 infection or an uninfected control (not recorded which).

CDR3: CASSVRQGSSGANVLTF. The CDR3 DNA is TGTGCCAGCAGTGTACGACAGGGGAGCTCTGGGGCCAACGTCCTGACTTTC. The chain carries TRBV28 and TRBJ2-6; 8 bases agree with TRBD1. Germline values: CDR1 MDHEN, CDR2 SYDVKM. V shed 5 bases and J 0 bases; nucleotides not matched to a gene: 6. The CDR3 contains 17 residues.